The source of this T cell receptor (beta chain) is a study of CD8+ T cells in alopecia areata. Investigators isolated RNA and reverse transcribed it into cDNA to act as the sequencing template. The data were produced by immunoSEQ multiplex PCR, yet TCRdb's version contains in-frame clones alone and is incomplete. The data contain 110,000 or so clones, roughly three fifths of them singletons. This clone was counted a few times. Treatment meaning: oral pan-JAK inhibitor, 5-10 mg twice daily. Germline trimming cut 4 bases from V and 4 bases from J; bases unmatched to any gene: 10. Germline lookup yields CDR1 MGHRA and CDR2 YSYEKL. CDR3 length: 17 residues.

Source: CD4+ T cells sorted from blood, taken at week 24, from a patient treated with tofacitinib. The chain carries TRBV4-1 and TRBJ2-3, with 11 bases that match TRBD2. This receptor was identified in a human donor with alopecia areata. The CDR3 sequence: CASSLALSGGAPDTQYF. The CDR3 bases are TGCGCCAGCAGCCTTGCTCTTAGCGGGGGGGCGCCAGATACGCAGTATTTT.